What follows is one T cell receptor (beta chain) and its context. Trimming removed 5 bases at V and 1 base at J, with 12 bases between. Germline V CDR1 and CDR2: SEHNR, FQNEAQ (reference sequence). The CDR3 totals 15 residues. This specimen belongs to a study of blood T cell repertoires in COVID-19. About the research overall: Some COVID-19 samples were acute and others convalescent; all came from the United States, Italy and Spain. From T cells, B-cell-depleted T cells, or PBMCs came the material, which was cDNA or gDNA.

In the authors' workflow: Estimation of nucleated cell counts relied on the amplification of reference gene primers. Clones were read by immunoSEQ multiplex PCR, and TCRdb kept only the in-frame ones, dropping some. That table gives V, J and clone size, and the DNA gave D and trimming. The sample has about 75,000 clones; roughly 78% are singletons. The gene calls are TRBV7-9 and TRBJ2-1; D may be TRBD2 (6 bases). This receptor was identified in a woman over 75 with active or convalescent COVID-19. Sequencing used peripheral blood. The CDR3 here is CASSPWDSSYNEQFF. DNA for the CDR3: TGTGCCAGCAGCCCTTGGGACTCATCCTACAATGAGCAGTTCTTC.